The next 10 T cell receptor beta chains were all read from a single sample in a study of CD8 T cells in ankylosing spondylitis (dated by TCRdb to about 2017). The receptor library was made with 5' RACE. Sequencer: Illumina HiSeq 2500. TCRdb reprocessing: public reads trimmed at Q25 with fastp, clones called with MiXCR, in-frame beta chains kept. Every CDR3 protein is listed once, alongside the most common genes and DNA of its rows. The sample records approximately 100,000 distinct CDR3 sequences, nearly 25% of which are singletons. The ten largest clonotypes hold more than 9% of the sample. Sequencing used synovial fluid, either unsorted or a sorted T cell fraction (not recorded which). All receptors derive from a male donor with ankylosing spondylitis.

Only a few counts were recorded for this clonotype. This chain links TRBV2 with TRBJ1-4, with no clear D. V was pared by 9 bases and J by 3 bases, with 8 bases between. In germline, CDR1 is SNHLY, CDR2 FYNNEI. The CDR3 sequence is 12 residues long. CDR3 protein: CASTIANEKLFF. CDR3 nucleotide sequence: TGTGCCAGTACAATAGCTAATGAAAAACTGTTTTTT. Variable domain in full (rest from reference TRBV2 and TRBJ1-4): EPEVTQTPSHQVTQMGQEVILRCVPISNHLYFYWYRQILGQKVEFLVSFYNNEISEKSEIFDDQFSVERPDGSNFTLKIRSTKLEDSAMYFCASTIANEKLFFGSGTQLSVL.

This clonotype was counted at least ten times. V is TRBV4-1 and J is TRBJ2-5, with 11 bases matching TRBD2. Trimming cost V 0 bases and J 5 bases; bases outside gene matches: 8. The germline V gene has CDR1 MGHRA and CDR2 YSYEKL. There are 17 residues in the CDR3. The CDR3, as DNA: TGCGCCAGCAGCCAAGAATTCGGGGTAGCGGGGGGGGAGACCCAGTACTTC. Its protein is CASSQEFGVAGGETQYF.

This clonotype has at least ten counts. The chain is built from TRBV20-1 and TRBJ1-2, with a possible D match to TRBD1 (6 bases). The germline V and J ends were trimmed by 7 bases and 4 bases, with 10 bases remaining between them. The CDR3 is 11 amino acids. Looked up from germline, CDR1 is DFQATT and CDR2 is SNEGSKA (reference sequence). This CDR3 is CSGDTSYGYTF. CDR3 bases: TGCAGTGGGGACACCTCCTATGGCTACACCTTC.

This clonotype occurred a few times. The V and J genes are TRBV6-1 and TRBJ2-2, with 11 bases aligning to TRBD1. CDR3 length: 16 amino acids. Germline assignment: CDR1 MNHNS and CDR2 SASEGT. With V trimmed by 5 bases and J by 4 bases, 6 bases remained unmatched. The CDR3 region has the DNA TGTGCCAGCAGTACGGGACAGGGGGGCGGCACCGGGGAGCTGTTTTTT. This codes for CASSTGQGGGTGELFF.

This clonotype was seen a handful of times. The chain uses TRBV12-3 or TRBV12-4 and TRBJ2-1, with D possibly being TRBD2 (6 bases). This CDR3 has 13 amino acids. V shed 7 bases and J shed 2 bases, with 9 bases lying between them. The CDR3 DNA follows: TGTGCCAGCACCCCTAGCGCCTACAATGAGCAGTTCTTC. It specifies CASTPSAYNEQFF.

This clonotype was recorded a few times. The CDR3 nucleotides read TGTGCCAGCAGTTTATTAGGGGGCGAGCCCTCCTACAATGAGCAGTTCTTC. It yields the protein CASSLLGGEPSYNEQFF. The chain employs TRBV28 and TRBJ2-1; 7 nucleotides agree with TRBD1. The V gene end was trimmed by 1 base and the J gene end by 0 bases; junction bases not matched to a gene: 6. Per germline, CDR1 MDHEN and CDR2 SYDVKM. The CDR3 has 17 amino acids.

Written as DNA, the CDR3 is TGCGCCAGCAGCTTCTCATGGACAACCAGCACAGATACGCAGTATTTT. Its protein is CASSFSWTTSTDTQYF. The chain employs TRBV5-1 and TRBJ2-3; possible D gene TRBD1, 5 bases. The CDR3 runs to 16 residues. Looked up from germline, CDR1 is SGHRS and CDR2 is YFSETQ. Trimming left V 2 bases short and J 0 bases short, with 13 bases between. Full variable domain (remainder filled in from reference TRBV5-1 and TRBJ2-3): KAGVTQTPRYLIKTRGQQVTLSCSPISGHRSVSWYQQTPGQGLQFLFEYFSETQRNKGNFPGRFSGRQFSNSRSEMNVSTLELGDSALYLCASSFSWTTSTDTQYFGPGTRLTVL.

This clonotype was recorded many times. The CDR3 protein is CASSQLGAGEQFF. CDR3 sequence (DNA): TGTGCCAGCAGCCAATTGGGTGCGGGTGAGCAGTTCTTC. The rearrangement joins TRBV3-1 to TRBJ2-1, with D possibly being TRBD2 (5 bases). Trimming took 2 bases from V and 9 from J, leaving 11 bases between them. The CDR3 length is 13 residues. Germline assignment: CDR1 LGHDT and CDR2 YNNKEL (reference sequence).

The CDR3 loop reads CSARGGLAKETQYF. The CDR3 nucleotides are TGCAGTGCTAGGGGGGGACTAGCGAAAGAGACCCAGTACTTC. This chain uses TRBV20-1 with TRBJ2-5; 10 positions match TRBD2. This CDR3 comprises 14 residues. V was pared by 3 bases and J by 3 bases, with 4 bases of the junction left unmatched. CDR1 and CDR2 from the germline V gene are DFQATT and SNEGSKA (reference sequence).

The chain links TRBV5-1 to TRBJ1-2; 8 nucleotides align to TRBD1. CDR3 length: 14 residues. V trimming: 4 bases; J trimming: 5 bases; junction bases outside the gene matches: 7. The V gene's germline CDR1 is SGHRS and CDR2 YFSETQ. The CDR3 sequence is CASSQDRADYGYTF. Written as DNA, the CDR3 is TGCGCCAGCAGCCAGGACAGGGCCGATTATGGCTACACCTTC.